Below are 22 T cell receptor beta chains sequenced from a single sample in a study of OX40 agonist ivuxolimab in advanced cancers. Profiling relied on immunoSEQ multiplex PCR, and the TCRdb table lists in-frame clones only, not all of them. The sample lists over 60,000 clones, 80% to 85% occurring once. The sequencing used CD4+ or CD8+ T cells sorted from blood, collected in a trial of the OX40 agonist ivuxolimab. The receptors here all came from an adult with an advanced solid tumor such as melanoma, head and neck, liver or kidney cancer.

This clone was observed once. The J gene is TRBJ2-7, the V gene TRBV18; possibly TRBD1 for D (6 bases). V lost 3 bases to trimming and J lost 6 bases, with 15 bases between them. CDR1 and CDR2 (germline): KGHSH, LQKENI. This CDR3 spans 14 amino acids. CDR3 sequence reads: CASSPGRGPGEQYF. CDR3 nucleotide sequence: TGTGCCAGCTCACCCGGCAGGGGTCCTGGCGAGCAGTACTTC.

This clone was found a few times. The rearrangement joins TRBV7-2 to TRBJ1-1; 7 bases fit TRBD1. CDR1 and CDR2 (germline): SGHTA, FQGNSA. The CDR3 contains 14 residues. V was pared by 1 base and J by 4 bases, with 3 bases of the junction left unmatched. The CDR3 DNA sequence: TGTGCCAGCAGCTTAGTGCGGACAGGCACTGAAGCTTTCTTT. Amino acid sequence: CASSLVRTGTEAFF.

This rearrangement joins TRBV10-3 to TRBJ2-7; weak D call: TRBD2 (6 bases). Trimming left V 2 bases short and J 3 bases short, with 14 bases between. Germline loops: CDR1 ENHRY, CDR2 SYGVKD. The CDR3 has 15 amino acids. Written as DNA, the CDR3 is TGTGCCATCAGTGAGCCGACCCGGACTATCTACGAGCAGTACTTC. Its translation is CAISEPTRTIYEQYF.

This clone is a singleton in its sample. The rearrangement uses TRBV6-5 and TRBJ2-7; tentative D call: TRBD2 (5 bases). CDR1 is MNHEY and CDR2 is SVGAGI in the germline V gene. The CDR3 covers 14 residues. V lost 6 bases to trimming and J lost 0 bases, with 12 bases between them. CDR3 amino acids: CASRRTGSSYEQYF. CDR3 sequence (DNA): TGTGCCAGCAGACGGACGGGAAGCTCCTACGAGCAGTACTTC.

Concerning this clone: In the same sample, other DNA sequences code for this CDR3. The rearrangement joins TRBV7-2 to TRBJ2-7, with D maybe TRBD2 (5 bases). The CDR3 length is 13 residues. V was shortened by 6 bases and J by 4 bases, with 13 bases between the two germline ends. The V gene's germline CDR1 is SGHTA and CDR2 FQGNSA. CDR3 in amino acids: CASRFLANYEQYF. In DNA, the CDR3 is TGTGCCAGCAGATTCCTAGCAAATTACGAGCAGTACTTC. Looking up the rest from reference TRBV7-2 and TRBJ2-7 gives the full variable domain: GAGVSQSPSNKVTEKGKDVELRCDPISGHTALYWYRQSLGQGLEFLIYFQGNSAPDKSGLPSDRFSAERTGGSVSTLTIQRTQQEDSAVYLCASRFLANYEQYFGPGTRLTVT.

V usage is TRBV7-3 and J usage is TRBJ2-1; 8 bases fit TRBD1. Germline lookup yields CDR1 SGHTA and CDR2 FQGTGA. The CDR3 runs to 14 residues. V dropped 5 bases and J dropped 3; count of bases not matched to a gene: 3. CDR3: CASSTQGDYNEQFF. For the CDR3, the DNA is TGTGCCAGCAGCACACAGGGGGACTACAATGAGCAGTTCTTC. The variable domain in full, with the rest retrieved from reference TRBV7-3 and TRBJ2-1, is GAGVSQTPSNKVTEKGKYVELRCDPISGHTALYWYRQSLGQGPEFLIYFQGTGAADDSGLPNDRFFAVRPEGSVSTLKIQRTERGDSAVYLCASSTQGDYNEQFFGPGTRLTVL.

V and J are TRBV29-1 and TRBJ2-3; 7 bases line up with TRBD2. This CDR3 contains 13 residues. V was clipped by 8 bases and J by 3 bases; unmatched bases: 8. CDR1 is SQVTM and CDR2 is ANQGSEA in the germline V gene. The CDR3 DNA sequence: TGCAGCCTGCACCCCGGGGGGACAGATACGCAGTATTTT. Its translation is CSLHPGGTDTQYF.

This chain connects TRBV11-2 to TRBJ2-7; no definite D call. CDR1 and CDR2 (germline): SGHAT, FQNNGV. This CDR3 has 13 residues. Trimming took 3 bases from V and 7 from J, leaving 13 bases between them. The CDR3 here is CASSLAVKGEQYF. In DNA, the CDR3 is TGTGCCAGCAGCTTGGCGGTCAAAGGGGAGCAGTACTTC.

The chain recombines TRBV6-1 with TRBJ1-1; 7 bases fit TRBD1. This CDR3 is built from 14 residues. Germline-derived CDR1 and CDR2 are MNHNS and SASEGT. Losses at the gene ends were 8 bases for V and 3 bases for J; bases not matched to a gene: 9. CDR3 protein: CASARDSLYTEAFF. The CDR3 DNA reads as TGTGCCAGCGCCAGGGACAGCTTATACACTGAAGCTTTCTTT.

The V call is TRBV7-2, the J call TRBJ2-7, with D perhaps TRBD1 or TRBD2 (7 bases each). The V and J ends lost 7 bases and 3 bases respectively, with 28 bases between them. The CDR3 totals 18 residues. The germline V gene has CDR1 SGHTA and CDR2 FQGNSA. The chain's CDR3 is CASNTRTRPGQSNYEQYF. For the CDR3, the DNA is TGTGCCAGCAACACTAGGACTAGGCCGGGACAGTCTAACTACGAGCAGTACTTC.

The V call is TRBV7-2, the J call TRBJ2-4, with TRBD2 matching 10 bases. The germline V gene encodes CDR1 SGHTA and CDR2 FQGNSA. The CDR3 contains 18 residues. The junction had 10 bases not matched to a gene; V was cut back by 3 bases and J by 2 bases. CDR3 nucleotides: TGTGCCAGCAGCTTCCCTATAGCGGGGGGCTCGACCAAAAACATTCAGTACTTC. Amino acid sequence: CASSFPIAGGSTKNIQYF.

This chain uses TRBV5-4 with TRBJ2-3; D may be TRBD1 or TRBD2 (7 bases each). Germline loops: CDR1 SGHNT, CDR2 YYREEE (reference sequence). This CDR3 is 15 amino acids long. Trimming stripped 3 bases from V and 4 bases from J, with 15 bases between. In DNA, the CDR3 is TGTGCCAGCAGCTGGGGATCAGGGGGGGCAGATACGCAGTATTTT. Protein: CASSWGSGGADTQYF.

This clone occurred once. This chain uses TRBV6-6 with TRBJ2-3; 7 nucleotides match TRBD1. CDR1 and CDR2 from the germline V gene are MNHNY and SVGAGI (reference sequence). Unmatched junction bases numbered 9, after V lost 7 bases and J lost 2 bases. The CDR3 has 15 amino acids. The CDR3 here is CASKMGTAPTDTQYF. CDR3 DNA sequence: TGTGCCAGCAAAATGGGGACAGCACCCACAGATACGCAGTATTTT.

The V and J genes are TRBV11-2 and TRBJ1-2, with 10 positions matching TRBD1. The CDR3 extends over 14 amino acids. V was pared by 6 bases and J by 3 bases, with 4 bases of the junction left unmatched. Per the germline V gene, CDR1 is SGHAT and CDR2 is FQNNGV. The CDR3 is CASRKGQGDYGYTF. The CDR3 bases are TGTGCCAGCAGAAAAGGACAGGGGGACTATGGCTACACCTTC. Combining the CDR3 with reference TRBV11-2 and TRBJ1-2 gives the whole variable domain EAGVAQSPRYKIIEKRQSVAFWCNPISGHATLYWYQQILGQGPKLLIQFQNNGVVDDSQLPKDRFSAERLKGVDSTLKIQPAKLEDSAVYLCASRKGQGDYGYTFGSGTRLTVV.

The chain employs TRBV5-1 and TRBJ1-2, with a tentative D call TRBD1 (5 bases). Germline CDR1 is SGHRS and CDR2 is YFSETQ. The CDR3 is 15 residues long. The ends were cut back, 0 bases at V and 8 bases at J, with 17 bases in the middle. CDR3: CASSLEGTTVGGYTF. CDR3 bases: TGCGCCAGCAGCTTGGAGGGGACGACAGTGGGGGGCTACACCTTC.

Written as DNA, the CDR3 is TGTGCCAGCAGCCCCCGGACTAGCGGGGGGGCGCACCAAGAGACCCAGTACTTC. Translation gives CASSPRTSGGAHQETQYF. The chain employs TRBV13 and TRBJ2-5, with 15 bases lining up with TRBD2. The CDR3 is made up of 18 amino acids. The germline V gene has CDR1 PRHDT and CDR2 FYEKMQ (reference sequence). Losses at the gene ends were 5 bases for V and 0 bases for J; bases not matched to a gene: 7.

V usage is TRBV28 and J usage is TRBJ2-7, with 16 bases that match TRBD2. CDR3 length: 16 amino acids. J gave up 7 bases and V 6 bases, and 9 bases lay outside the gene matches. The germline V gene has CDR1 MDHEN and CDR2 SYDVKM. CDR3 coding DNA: TGTGCCAGCAGCGCCGGGACTAGCGGGAGGGGCACGGAGCAGTACTTC. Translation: CASSAGTSGRGTEQYF.

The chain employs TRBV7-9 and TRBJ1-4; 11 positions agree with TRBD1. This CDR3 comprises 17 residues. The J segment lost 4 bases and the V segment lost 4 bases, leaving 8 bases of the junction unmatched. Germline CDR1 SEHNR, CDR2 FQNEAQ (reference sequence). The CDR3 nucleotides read TGTGCCAGCAGCTCACGCGGACAGGGGGCGGATAATGAAAAACTGTTTTTT. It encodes CASSSRGQGADNEKLFF.

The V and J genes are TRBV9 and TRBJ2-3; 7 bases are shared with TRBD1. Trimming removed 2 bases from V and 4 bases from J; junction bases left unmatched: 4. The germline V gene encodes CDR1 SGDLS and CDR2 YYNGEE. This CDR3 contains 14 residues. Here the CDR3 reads CASSVLTGADTQYF. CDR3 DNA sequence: TGTGCCAGCAGCGTCCTAACAGGGGCAGATACGCAGTATTTT.

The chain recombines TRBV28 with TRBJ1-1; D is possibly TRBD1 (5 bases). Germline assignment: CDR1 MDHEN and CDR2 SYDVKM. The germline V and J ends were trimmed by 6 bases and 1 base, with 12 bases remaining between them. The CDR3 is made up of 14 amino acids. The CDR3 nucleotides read TGTGCCAGCAGAAAACCCGGGGGGAACACTGAAGCTTTCTTT. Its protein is CASRKPGGNTEAFF.

CDR3 loop: CASSPRGQGAEAFF. The CDR3 DNA reads as TGTGCCAGCAGCCCAAGGGGGCAGGGGGCTGAAGCTTTCTTT. The chain uses TRBV13 and TRBJ1-1; the match to TRBD1 covers 7 bases. Germline lookup yields CDR1 PRHDT and CDR2 FYEKMQ (reference sequence). The V gene end was trimmed by 5 bases and the J gene end by 6 bases; junction bases not matched to a gene: 9. The CDR3 totals 14 residues.

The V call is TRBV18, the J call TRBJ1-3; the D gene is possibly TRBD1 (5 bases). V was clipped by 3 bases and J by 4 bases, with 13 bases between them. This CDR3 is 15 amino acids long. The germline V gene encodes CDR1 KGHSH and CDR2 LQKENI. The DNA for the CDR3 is TGTGCCAGCTCACCCCCGGGAGGGGAAGGAAACACCATATATTTT. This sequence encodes CASSPPGGEGNTIYF.